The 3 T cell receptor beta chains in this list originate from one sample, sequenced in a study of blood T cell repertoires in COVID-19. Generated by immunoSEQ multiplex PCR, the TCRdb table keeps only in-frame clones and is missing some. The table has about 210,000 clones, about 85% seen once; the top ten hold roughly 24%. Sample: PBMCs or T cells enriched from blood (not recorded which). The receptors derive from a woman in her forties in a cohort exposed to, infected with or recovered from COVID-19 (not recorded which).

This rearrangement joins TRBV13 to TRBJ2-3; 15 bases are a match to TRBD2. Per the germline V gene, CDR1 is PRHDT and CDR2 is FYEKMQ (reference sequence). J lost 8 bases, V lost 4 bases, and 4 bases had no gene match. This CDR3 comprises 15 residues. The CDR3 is CASSSRTSGRGTQYF. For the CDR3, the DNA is TGTGCCAGCAGCTCCCGGACTAGCGGGAGGGGTACGCAGTATTTT.

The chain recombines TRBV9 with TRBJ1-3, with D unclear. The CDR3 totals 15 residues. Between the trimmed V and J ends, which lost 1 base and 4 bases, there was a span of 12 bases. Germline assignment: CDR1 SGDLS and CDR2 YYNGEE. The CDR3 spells CASSVSAGRGNTIYF. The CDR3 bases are TGTGCCAGCAGCGTATCAGCAGGTCGGGGAAACACCATATATTTT.

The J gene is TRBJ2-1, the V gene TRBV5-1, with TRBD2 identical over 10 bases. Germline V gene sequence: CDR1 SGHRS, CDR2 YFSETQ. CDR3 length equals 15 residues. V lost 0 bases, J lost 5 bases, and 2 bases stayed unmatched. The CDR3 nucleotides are TGCGCCAGCAGCTTGGTACTAGCGGGGAACAATGAGCAGTTCTTC. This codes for CASSLVLAGNNEQFF.